One sample yielded the 29 T cell receptor beta chains listed below, sequenced in a study of CD8+CD57+ T cells in acquired aplastic anemia. Genomic DNA templated the TCR beta VDJ and CDR3 profiling. MiXCR, run by TCRdb on the reads, gives a single entry per CDR3 protein. Of about 270,000 distinct CDR3 sequences in the sample, around 60% were seen once. The specimen sequenced was sorted CD4+, CD8+, or CD8+CD57+ T cells (not recorded which) from PBMCs. Receptors originate from a human donor with severe aplastic anemia or a healthy control (not recorded which).

This chain joins TRBV20-1 and TRBJ2-1; 7 nucleotides match TRBD2. V lost 4 bases and J lost 4; bases outside the gene matches: 7. This CDR3 region has 14 residues. Germline loops: CDR1 DFQATT, CDR2 SNEGSKA (reference sequence). CDR3 coding DNA: TGCAGTGCTATTATCGGACTAGGATACAATGAGCAGTTCTTC. It codes for CSAIIGLGYNEQFF.

This clonotype came up once. V and J are TRBV10-3 and TRBJ1-1, with D perhaps TRBD1 (5 bases). V gave up 6 bases and J gave up 4 bases, with 15 bases separating them. Germline lookup yields CDR1 ENHRY and CDR2 SYGVKD. The CDR3 is made up of 14 amino acids. In DNA, the CDR3 is TGTGCCATCAGCGGGGGGTTAGGGGTCACTGAAGCTTTCTTT. Translation gives CAISGGLGVTEAFF.

This clonotype was detected many times. The chain carries TRBV27 and TRBJ1-1; TRBD1 might be the D (6 bases). Trimming shortened V by 2 bases and J by 0 bases, and 10 bases separated the two germline ends. Looked up from germline, CDR1 is MNHEY and CDR2 is SMNVEV (reference sequence). The CDR3 loop spans 15 amino acids. CDR3 DNA: TGTGCCAGCAGTTTAAGAGGACAGATGAACACTGAAGCTTTCTTT. This translates into CASSLRGQMNTEAFF.

The chain combines TRBV11-1 with TRBJ1-1, with D uncertain. Germline CDR1 and CDR2: SGHAT and FQDESV (reference sequence). This CDR3 is 12 amino acids long. Trimming left V 2 bases short and J 8 bases short, with 9 bases between. CDR3 amino acids: CASSLSGREAFF. The CDR3 DNA sequence: TGTGCCAGCAGCTTATCGGGTAGGGAAGCTTTCTTT.

The chain uses TRBV7-9 and TRBJ2-5, with D possibly matching TRBD2 (7 bases). The CDR3 is 18 residues long. Germline values: CDR1 SEHNR, CDR2 FQNEAQ (reference sequence). Trimming pared 5 bases from V and 1 base from J, leaving 23 bases between. The CDR3 protein is CASSPNRVGGGIQETQYF. CDR3 sequence (DNA): TGTGCCAGCAGCCCCAACAGGGTCGGCGGGGGAATCCAAGAGACCCAGTACTTC.

The chain couples TRBV2 to TRBJ2-5; D possibly uses TRBD1 or TRBD2 (5 bases each). The CDR3 has 13 residues. Germline V CDR1 and CDR2: SNHLY, FYNNEI. The ends were cut back, 5 bases at V and 5 bases at J, with 12 bases in the middle. CDR3: CASSLYWGETQYF. CDR3 DNA sequence: TGTGCCAGCAGTTTATATTGGGGGGAGACCCAGTACTTC.

The chain is built from TRBV29-1 and TRBJ1-1, with 7 bases lining up with TRBD1. The CDR3 has 14 residues. Germline trimming cut 4 bases from V and 6 bases from J; bases unmatched to any gene: 11. Germline lookup yields CDR1 SQVTM and CDR2 ANQGSEA. CDR3 residues: CSVGNRGLYAEAFF. The CDR3, as DNA: TGCAGCGTTGGTAACAGGGGATTATATGCTGAAGCTTTCTTT.

This clonotype was counted ten times or more. The J gene is TRBJ2-7, the V gene TRBV2; 7 bases align to TRBD1. The J segment lost 2 bases and the V segment lost 9 bases, leaving 10 bases of the junction unmatched. Germline values: CDR1 SNHLY, CDR2 FYNNEI. The CDR3 runs to 14 residues. The CDR3 DNA reads TGTGCCAGAGCACACACGACAGGGACCTACGAGCAGTACTTC. It yields the protein CARAHTTGTYEQYF.

V and J are TRBV7-9 and TRBJ2-1; D is undetermined. The CDR3 is 14 amino acids. Germline CDR1 SEHNR, CDR2 FQNEAQ (reference sequence). V was clipped by 6 bases and J by 6 bases, with 15 bases between them. The CDR3 loop is CASSGIAPGNEQFF. The CDR3 coding sequence is TGTGCCAGCAGTGGTATCGCCCCAGGCAATGAGCAGTTCTTC.

This chain joins TRBV7-4 and TRBJ2-7; TRBD1 aligns across 9 bases. The CDR3 length is 14 residues. Germline V gene sequence: CDR1 SGHVT, CDR2 SQSDAQ. V shed 5 bases, J shed 7 bases, and the junction held 9 bases outside the gene matches. For the CDR3, the DNA is TGTGCCAGCAGCGTGGACAGGGGACTGGAGGAGCAGTACTTC. Its protein is CASSVDRGLEEQYF.

The sample holds one count of this clonotype. The rearrangement links TRBV9 to TRBJ1-1; D might be TRBD1 (5 bases). V lost 0 bases to trimming and J lost 5 bases, with 17 bases between them. The CDR3 is 16 residues long. The germline CDR1 and CDR2 sequences are SGDLS and YYNGEE. CDR3 sequence: CASSVATGGYLTEAFF. In DNA, the CDR3 is TGTGCCAGCAGCGTAGCCACGGGGGGGTACCTAACTGAAGCTTTCTTT.

This clonotype was seen ten or more times. The J gene is TRBJ1-2, the V gene TRBV12-3 or TRBV12-4; 10 bases are shared with TRBD1. There are 16 residues in the CDR3. V lost 6 bases and J lost 7; bases outside the gene matches: 14. The CDR3 is CASSHFRGQGTSGYTF. CDR3 in DNA: TGTGCCAGCAGCCACTTTAGGGGACAGGGGACGAGTGGCTACACCTTC.

The CDR3 DNA follows: TGTGCCAGTAGTCTCTGGACAGGGTCTAATGAAAAACTGTTTTTT. Translated: CASSLWTGSNEKLFF. The J gene is TRBJ1-4, the V gene TRBV19, with 8 bases identical to TRBD1. The CDR3 runs 15 residues. Losses at the gene ends were 5 bases for V and 3 bases for J; bases not matched to a gene: 5. Germline-derived CDR1 and CDR2 are LNHDA and SQIVND (reference sequence).

The chain recombines TRBV24-1 with TRBJ1-5, with D tentatively TRBD1 (5 bases). V lost 7 bases, J lost 5 bases, and 11 bases lay in between. The CDR3 extends over 13 amino acids. The V gene's germline CDR1 is KGHDR and CDR2 SFDVKD. The CDR3 DNA follows: TGTGCCACCAGGCCGAGACAGCATCAGCCCCAGCATTTT. Protein product: CATRPRQHQPQHF.

The chain couples TRBV20-1 to TRBJ1-2, with 9 bases aligning to TRBD1. Trimming at V came to 2 bases and at J to 7 bases, leaving 26 bases not matched to a gene. This CDR3 is built from 20 residues. Per germline, CDR1 DFQATT and CDR2 SNEGSKA (reference sequence). Here the CDR3 DNA reads TGCAGTGCTAGACCTCCGTCCCGGGACAGGGTTAGTGAGCGGATGGCTGGCTACACCTTC. Translated: CSARPPSRDRVSERMAGYTF.

V usage is TRBV20-1 and J usage is TRBJ2-3; TRBD1 matches at 9 bases. Germline loops: CDR1 DFQATT, CDR2 SNEGSKA (reference sequence). Trimming removed 1 base from V and 4 bases from J; junction bases left unmatched: 6. The length of the CDR3 is 15 residues. The CDR3 DNA is TGCAGTGCTAGAGGCCAGGACAGGGGACCAGATACGCAGTATTTT. Its protein is CSARGQDRGPDTQYF.

There are many counts of this clonotype. The chain employs TRBV3-1 and TRBJ2-3, with D possibly called TRBD1 or TRBD2 (5 bases each). Trimming pared 0 bases from V and 6 bases from J, leaving 16 bases between. This CDR3 region has 16 residues. The germline CDR1 and CDR2 sequences are LGHDT and YNNKEL (reference sequence). CDR3 nucleotides: TGTGCCAGCAGCCAAGATGTGTCGGGGCCCTGGGATACGCAGTATTTT. It specifies CASSQDVSGPWDTQYF.

The chain couples TRBV7-3 to TRBJ1-3; D ambiguous. Per the germline V gene, CDR1 is SGHTA and CDR2 is FQGTGA. The CDR3 is 14 residues long. With 2 bases removed from V and 4 bases from J, the gap between germline ends came to 9 bases. This chain's CDR3 is CASSLEKGGNTIYF. In nucleotides, the CDR3 is TGTGCCAGCAGCTTAGAAAAGGGCGGAAACACCATATATTTT.

The V call is TRBV10-2, the J call TRBJ2-3; the D gene could be TRBD1 or TRBD2 (6 bases each). Trimming left V 8 bases short and J 1 base short, with 13 bases between. This CDR3 is 14 amino acids long. Germline V gives CDR1 WSHSY, CDR2 SAAADI. The CDR3: CASRGQGCTDTQYF. In DNA form, the CDR3 reads TGCGCCAGCCGGGGGCAGGGGTGCACAGATACGCAGTATTTT.

This clonotype was seen once. CDR3 residues: CASSQDLGGSSYEQYF. CDR3 bases: TGTGCCAGCAGCCAAGATCTGGGGGGTTCTTCCTACGAGCAGTACTTC. The chain carries TRBV9 and TRBJ2-7, with D possibly being TRBD2 (6 bases). V lost 4 bases and J 1 base, leaving 18 bases between the germline ends. CDR3 length: 16 residues. The germline gives CDR1 SGDLS, CDR2 YYNGEE.

This clonotype was recorded a few times. J is TRBJ2-7 and V is TRBV15; D unclear. V was clipped by 3 bases and J by 5 bases, with 11 bases between them. CDR1 is LNHNV, CDR2 YYDKDF, per germline (reference sequence). This CDR3 has 13 residues. The CDR3 reads CATSSPSAHEQYF. The CDR3 DNA follows: TGTGCCACCAGCAGCCCCTCGGCCCACGAGCAGTACTTC.

The V and J genes are TRBV7-3 and TRBJ2-7; TRBD1 aligns across 11 bases. J was trimmed by 6 bases and V by 5 bases; bases with no gene match: 6. Germline V lookup: CDR1 SGHTA, CDR2 FQGTGA. This CDR3 comprises 14 residues. CDR3 protein: CASSPDRGRGEQYF. The CDR3 DNA sequence: TGTGCCAGCAGCCCGGACAGGGGGCGAGGCGAGCAGTACTTC. The entire variable domain, with the rest obtained from reference TRBV7-3 and TRBJ2-7, is as follows: GAGVSQTPSNKVTEKGKYVELRCDPISGHTALYWYRQSLGQGPEFLIYFQGTGAADDSGLPNDRFFAVRPEGSVSTLKIQRTERGDSAVYLCASSPDRGRGEQYFGPGTRLTVT.

The chain employs TRBV28 and TRBJ2-7; D may be TRBD1 (5 bases). Germline CDR1 and CDR2: MDHEN and SYDVKM. The CDR3 sequence is 14 residues long. V gave up 7 bases and J gave up 2 bases, with 15 bases separating them. The CDR3 spells CASIPADRTYEQYF. The DNA for the CDR3 is TGTGCCAGCATCCCCGCCGACAGAACCTACGAGCAGTACTTC. Complete variable domain (other parts from reference TRBV28 and TRBJ2-7): DVKVTQSSRYLVKRTGEKVFLECVQDMDHENMFWYRQDPGLGLRLIYFSYDVKMKEKGDIPEGYSVSREKKERFSLILESASTNQTSMYLCASIPADRTYEQYFGPGTRLTVT.

The genes are TRBV10-3 and TRBJ2-1; TRBD1 or TRBD2 may be the D gene (5 bases each). Germline V gives CDR1 ENHRY, CDR2 SYGVKD. The CDR3 is 19 amino acids. Trimming shortened V by 2 bases and J by 1 base, and 21 bases separated the two germline ends. Here the CDR3 reads CAISERGLGMAISYNEQFF. The CDR3 DNA reads as TGTGCCATCAGTGAGCGGGGCTTAGGGATGGCTATTTCCTACAATGAGCAGTTCTTC.

The DNA for the CDR3 is TGTGCCAGCAGTTTAGCGACGGGTCTAGGAAACACCATATATTTT. It yields the protein CASSLATGLGNTIYF. The rearrangement joins TRBV6-1 to TRBJ1-3; unclear D gene. Germline V lookup: CDR1 MNHNS, CDR2 SASEGT. The CDR3 has 15 residues. The V end lost 5 bases, the J end lost 4 bases, and 15 bases lay between the germline ends.

This chain links TRBV7-6 with TRBJ2-2; unclear D gene. Trimming pared 11 bases from V and 5 bases from J, leaving 12 bases between. Germline CDR1 SGHVS, CDR2 FNYEAQ. The CDR3 extends over 12 amino acids. The chain's CDR3 is CAPSAVTGELFF. CDR3 coding DNA: TGTGCCCCCTCGGCTGTTACCGGGGAGCTGTTTTTT. The complete variable domain, with remaining parts taken from reference TRBV7-6 and TRBJ2-2, reads GAGVSQSPRYKVTKRGQDVALRCDPISGHVSLYWYRQALGQGPEFLTYFNYEAQQDKSGLPNDRFSAERPEGSISTLTIQRTEQRDSAMYRCAPSAVTGELFFGEGSRLTVL.

The V call is TRBV20-1, the J call TRBJ2-3, with 12 positions matching TRBD2. Germline V gene data show CDR1 as DFQATT and CDR2 as SNEGSKA (reference sequence). The CDR3 spans 17 residues. V dropped 5 bases and J dropped 2; count of bases not matched to a gene: 11. The CDR3 reads CSALLSRTSGVTDTQYF. CDR3 nucleotides: TGCAGTGCTCTTCTTTCTAGGACTAGCGGGGTCACAGATACGCAGTATTTT.

This chain uses TRBV25-1 with TRBJ1-2; TRBD1 might be the D (6 bases). Germline CDR1 and CDR2: MGHDK and SYGVNS. This CDR3 region has 11 residues. CDR3 bases: TGTGCTACGGGGGCAGGGTATGGCTACACCTTC. Amino acid sequence: CATGAGYGYTF.

This clonotype was seen only a few times. The chain recombines TRBV6-2 or TRBV6-3 with TRBJ2-2, with unresolved D. Per germline, CDR1 MNHEY and CDR2 SVGEGT. Trimming took 0 bases from V and 6 from J, leaving 14 bases between them. The CDR3 has 16 amino acids. This chain's CDR3 is CASSYSSLPAAGELFF. For the CDR3, the DNA is TGTGCCAGCAGTTACTCTTCTCTCCCGGCCGCCGGGGAGCTGTTTTTT.